This T cell receptor beta chain was sequenced in a study of OX40 agonist ivuxolimab in advanced cancers. Study details: Previous treatment with anti-PD-1, anti-PD-L1 or anti-CTLA-4 therapy was allowed; 40% had received some.

This clone was counted between two and nine times. Repertoires were generated with immunoSEQ multiplex PCR, while TCRdb's copy carries only in-frame clones and drops some. Among roughly 76,000 clones listed, 88% were seen once. The TCR originated in an adult with an advanced solid tumor such as melanoma, head and neck, liver or kidney cancer. This sample comprised CD4+ or CD8+ T cells sorted from blood, obtained in a trial of the OX40 agonist ivuxolimab.

In nucleotides, the CDR3 is TGTGCCAGCAGTTTGTCACAGGGGGGGACCGGGGAGCTGTTTTTT. Translation: CASSLSQGGTGELFF. V is TRBV28 and J is TRBJ2-2; D is perhaps TRBD1 (8 bases). Germline V gene sequence: CDR1 MDHEN, CDR2 SYDVKM. CDR3 length: 15 residues. V was shortened by 3 bases and J by 5 bases, with 13 bases between the two germline ends.